The next 30 T cell receptor beta chains were all read from a single sample in a study of blood T cell repertoires in COVID-19. TCRdb's table, derived via immunoSEQ multiplex PCR, lists solely in-frame clones and lacks some. Here the sample spans roughly 43,000 clones, about two thirds being singletons. The sequencing sample was made of peripheral blood. The receptors here all came from a man older than 75 with acute or convalescent COVID-19.

The chain recombines TRBV18 with TRBJ1-1; no reliable D call. Germline V gene lookup returns CDR1 KGHSH and CDR2 LQKENI. V lost 1 base and J lost 8, with 14 bases in between. The CDR3 sequence is 14 residues long. CDR3 sequence reads: CASSPRSDTQEAFF. CDR3 coding DNA: TGTGCCAGCTCACCACGGTCAGACACTCAAGAAGCTTTCTTT.

This clone has only a few counts. The rearrangement uses TRBV19 and TRBJ1-2, with D perhaps matching TRBD1 (5 bases). The CDR3 is 14 residues long. V lost 1 base and J 6 bases, leaving 12 bases between the germline ends. In germline, CDR1 is LNHDA, CDR2 SQIVND (reference sequence). The CDR3 bases are TGTGCCAGTAGTATAGCCGGACACGGCCATGGCTACACCTTC. Encoded protein: CASSIAGHGHGYTF.

This clone was seen more than once but under ten times. This rearrangement joins TRBV11-1 to TRBJ1-1, with D possibly TRBD1 on 6 matching bases. V was shortened by 1 base and J by 1 base, with 7 bases between the two germline ends. Germline V gene data show CDR1 as SGHAT and CDR2 as FQDESV (reference sequence). The length of the CDR3 is 14 residues. The chain's CDR3 is CASSLGRGNTEAFF. Here the CDR3 DNA reads TGTGCCAGCAGCTTAGGCAGGGGGAACACTGAAGCTTTCTTT.

Many counts were recorded for this clone. The chain couples TRBV5-6 to TRBJ1-4; 10 bases map to TRBD1. This CDR3 is 13 amino acids long. The junction had 4 bases not matched to a gene; V was cut back by 4 bases and J by 10 bases. Germline assignment: CDR1 SGHDT and CDR2 YYEEEE. The CDR3 is CASSPGQGRKLFF. The CDR3, as DNA: TGTGCCAGCAGCCCGGGACAGGGGCGAAAACTGTTTTTT.

This chain links TRBV5-1 with TRBJ1-5; D call uncertain. The CDR3 length is 14 residues. The V end lost 4 bases, the J end lost 7 bases, and 15 bases lay between the germline ends. Looked up from germline, CDR1 is SGHRS and CDR2 is YFSETQ. DNA for the CDR3: TGCGCCAGCAGCGTAGGCCCTTCGGGGCAGCCCCAGCATTTT. Translation: CASSVGPSGQPQHF.

This chain uses TRBV11-3 with TRBJ1-1, with D unresolved. The V gene lost 3 bases and the J gene lost 11 bases, with 19 bases spanning the gap. The CDR3 sequence is 14 residues long. CDR1 and CDR2 (germline): SGHNT, YENEEA. The chain's CDR3 is CASSLSPGVSDAFF. DNA for the CDR3: TGTGCCAGCAGCTTGAGCCCCGGGGTATCGGATGCTTTCTTT.

V usage is TRBV7-7 and J usage is TRBJ1-6; a weak D match, TRBD1 (5 bases). CDR1 and CDR2 from the germline V gene are SSHAT and FNYEAQ (reference sequence). This CDR3 has 14 residues. The V gene lost 5 bases and the J gene lost 7 bases, with 12 bases spanning the gap. CDR3 sequence: CASSPPGLNSPLHF. Here the CDR3 DNA reads TGTGCCAGCAGCCCCCCGGGACTAAATTCACCCCTCCACTTT.

CDR3 in DNA: TGTGCCAGCAGTTTACTTAACAGCAACACTGAAGCTTTCTTT. It encodes CASSLLNSNTEAFF. The chain has TRBV27 and TRBJ1-1, with no clear D. Trimming left V 2 bases short and J 2 bases short, with 9 bases between. CDR1 is MNHEY, CDR2 SMNVEV, per germline (reference sequence). The length of the CDR3 is 14 residues.

This clone appeared once. The rearrangement links TRBV7-8 to TRBJ1-5, with 8 bases that match TRBD1. This CDR3 is built from 20 residues. The germline gives CDR1 SGHVS, CDR2 FQNEAQ. V gave up 5 bases and J gave up 2 bases; unmatched junction bases: 20. CDR3 in amino acids: CASSPSGTGYFGLGNQPQHF. CDR3 coding DNA: TGTGCCAGCAGCCCGTCCGGGACAGGCTACTTCGGCCTCGGCAATCAGCCCCAGCATTTT.

The chain recombines TRBV6-2 or TRBV6-3 with TRBJ2-1; 8 bases match TRBD1. The CDR3 extends over 16 amino acids. V gave up 5 bases and J gave up 6 bases; unmatched junction bases: 12. Germline loops: CDR1 MNHEY, CDR2 SVGEGT. This chain's CDR3 is CASSQAGQGWGNEQFF. The CDR3 coding sequence is TGTGCCAGCAGTCAAGCCGGACAGGGTTGGGGCAATGAGCAGTTCTTC.

This chain connects TRBV12-3 or TRBV12-4 to TRBJ1-4; D is undetermined. The ends were cut back, 2 bases at V and 6 bases at J, with 4 bases in the middle. The CDR3 has 12 residues. CDR3 residues: CASSLQYEKLFF. CDR3 bases: TGTGCCAGCAGTTTACAGTATGAAAAACTGTTTTTT.

This clone was counted between two and nine times. V gene TRBV5-1 combines with J gene TRBJ1-1; 7 bases are a match to TRBD1. V dropped 2 bases and J dropped 1; count of bases not matched to a gene: 2. The germline V gene encodes CDR1 SGHRS and CDR2 YFSETQ. There are 14 residues in the CDR3. For the CDR3, the DNA is TGCGCCAGCAGCTTAGACAGGGCGAACACTGAAGCTTTCTTT. Translated, it gives CASSLDRANTEAFF.

V usage is TRBV10-3 and J usage is TRBJ2-2; possibly TRBD2 for D (6 bases). Germline V gives CDR1 ENHRY, CDR2 SYGVKD. This CDR3 has 16 amino acids. Trimming took 0 bases from V and 1 from J, leaving 9 bases between them. The CDR3 DNA follows: TGTGCCATCAGTGAGTCGGGGGGTGGGAACACCGGGGAGCTGTTTTTT. Residues: CAISESGGGNTGELFF.

The CDR3 nucleotides are TGTGCCAGCAGCCAGATCCCAGGGGCTGGGGGTGCCATTCAGTACTTC. Amino acids: CASSQIPGAGGAIQYF. The chain joins TRBV7-2 to TRBJ2-4, with a weak D call TRBD1 (6 bases). The CDR3 is 16 residues long. The V gene lost 5 bases and the J gene lost 9 bases, with 23 bases spanning the gap. Germline V gene sequence: CDR1 SGHTA, CDR2 FQGNSA.

In this sample, this clone is medium-sized. The V and J genes are TRBV9 and TRBJ2-7; 8 bases map to TRBD1. This CDR3 is 15 amino acids long. V lost 3 bases, J lost 7 bases, and 12 bases stayed unmatched. The V gene's germline CDR1 is SGDLS and CDR2 YYNGEE. In DNA, the CDR3 is TGTGCCAGCAGCGACGGGACAGGCCTCTCTCAGGAGCAGTACTTC. Its translation: CASSDGTGLSQEQYF.

This clone was observed a handful of times. V usage is TRBV5-5 and J usage is TRBJ1-1; tentative D call: TRBD1 (5 bases). The CDR3 spans 13 residues. Per germline, CDR1 SGHKS and CDR2 YYEKEE (reference sequence). V was trimmed by 6 bases and J by 1 base, leaving 10 bases between them. CDR3 nucleotide sequence: TGTGCCAGCACCCAACAGGAGAACACTGAAGCTTTCTTT. Translation gives CASTQQENTEAFF.

This clone was seen only once. The J gene is TRBJ1-1, the V gene TRBV27; TRBD1 might be the D (6 bases). Trimming stripped 5 bases from V and 5 bases from J, with 15 bases between. The CDR3 spans 14 residues. CDR1 and CDR2 (germline): MNHEY, SMNVEV (reference sequence). The CDR3 region is CASSTKTGYTEAFF. The CDR3 DNA reads TGTGCCAGCAGTACGAAGACAGGTTATACTGAAGCTTTCTTT.

V usage is TRBV6-6 and J usage is TRBJ2-1, with 7 bases matching TRBD1. The CDR3 loop spans 16 amino acids. Germline CDR1 reads MNHNY; CDR2 reads SVGAGI (reference sequence). The J segment lost 3 bases and the V segment lost 7 bases, leaving 12 bases of the junction unmatched. The CDR3 DNA is TGTGCCAGCACCAGCCCCGGGACAGCATACTACAATGAGCAGTTCTTC. Protein sequence: CASTSPGTAYYNEQFF.

The J gene is TRBJ2-3, the V gene TRBV10-3; D perhaps matches TRBD2 (6 bases). Per the germline V gene, CDR1 is ENHRY and CDR2 is SYGVKD. The CDR3 has 15 amino acids. V lost 2 bases, J lost 4 bases, and 13 bases lay in between. The chain's CDR3 is CAISEAGTAPDTQYF. CDR3 nucleotides: TGTGCCATCAGTGAGGCCGGGACTGCGCCAGATACGCAGTATTTT.

This chain uses TRBV11-3 with TRBJ1-4; D gene ambiguous. The CDR3 is made up of 13 amino acids. CDR1 SGHNT and CDR2 YENEEA come from the germline V gene. V was pared by 2 bases and J by 6 bases, with 7 bases between. CDR3 sequence: CASSLQADEKLFF. CDR3 DNA sequence: TGTGCCAGCAGCTTACAGGCAGATGAAAAACTGTTTTTT.

The table lists this clone with a few counts. The V call is TRBV4-1, the J call TRBJ2-1; the match to TRBD2 covers 7 bases. The V gene end was trimmed by 0 bases and the J gene end by 3 bases; junction bases not matched to a gene: 5. Germline values: CDR1 MGHRA, CDR2 YSYEKL. CDR3 length: 16 amino acids. CDR3 DNA sequence: TGCGCCAGCAGCCAAGATCAAGCGGGGTACTACAATGAGCAGTTCTTC. Encoded protein: CASSQDQAGYYNEQFF.

The chain uses TRBV10-3 and TRBJ1-2; a weak D match, TRBD1 (5 bases). V lost 4 bases, J lost 5 bases, and 11 bases lay in between. Looked up from germline, CDR1 is ENHRY and CDR2 is SYGVKD. The CDR3 consists of 13 residues. CDR3 nucleotides: TGTGCCATCAGTGTAGGGCAGGGATATGGCTACACCTTC. Encoded protein: CAISVGQGYGYTF.

This clone was seen a few times. The rearrangement links TRBV20-1 to TRBJ1-5; possibly TRBD1 for D (6 bases). This CDR3 has 16 amino acids. Trimming left V 3 bases short and J 4 bases short, with 19 bases between. Germline assignment: CDR1 DFQATT and CDR2 SNEGSKA (reference sequence). The CDR3 region is CSASSSRGRGNQPQHF. The CDR3 bases are TGCAGTGCTAGTTCCTCTCGGGGCAGGGGAAATCAGCCCCAGCATTTT.

V usage is TRBV25-1 and J usage is TRBJ1-6; 7 bases agree with TRBD1. The CDR3 runs 16 residues. Germline V CDR1 and CDR2: MGHDK, SYGVNS. V was pared by 3 bases and J by 6 bases, with 8 bases of the junction left unmatched. The CDR3 bases are TGTGCCAGCAGTGACAACCTCGGACAGGTTAATTCACCCCTCCACTTT. Translated: CASSDNLGQVNSPLHF.

This clone was detected only a few times. This chain joins TRBV5-8 and TRBJ1-2; D is possibly TRBD1 (5 bases). Germline V CDR1 and CDR2: SGHTS, YDEGEE. The ends were cut back, 3 bases at V and 4 bases at J, with 13 bases in the middle. The length of the CDR3 is 14 residues. The CDR3 protein is CASSYSGHGYGYTF. The CDR3 DNA is TGTGCCAGCAGCTACTCCGGACACGGCTATGGCTACACCTTC.

This chain connects TRBV18 to TRBJ2-3; 9 bases map to TRBD1. The V gene's germline CDR1 is KGHSH and CDR2 LQKENI. V was clipped by 3 bases and J by 2 bases; unmatched bases: 9. The CDR3 is 17 amino acids. The DNA for the CDR3 is TGTGCCAGCTCACCTAGGACAGGGGAACGAAACACAGATACGCAGTATTTT. Translation gives CASSPRTGERNTDTQYF.

The V call is TRBV5-1, the J call TRBJ1-1; 8 nucleotides align to TRBD1. Germline V gives CDR1 SGHRS, CDR2 YFSETQ. The trim removed 0 bases at V and 8 bases at J, leaving 0 bases unmatched. The CDR3 length is 12 residues. The CDR3 here is CASSLGQGEAFF. The CDR3 bases are TGCGCCAGCAGCTTGGGACAGGGGGAAGCTTTCTTT. The variable domain in full, completed from reference TRBV5-1 and TRBJ1-1, reads KAGVTQTPRYLIKTRGQQVTLSCSPISGHRSVSWYQQTPGQGLQFLFEYFSETQRNKGNFPGRFSGRQFSNSRSEMNVSTLELGDSALYLCASSLGQGEAFFGQGTRLTVV.

The chain employs TRBV30 and TRBJ2-7; D unresolved. Germline CDR1 is GTSNPN and CDR2 is SVGIG (reference sequence). The germline V and J ends were trimmed by 3 bases and 7 bases, with 16 bases remaining between them. The CDR3 covers 13 residues. For the CDR3, the DNA is TGTGCCTGGAGGGGTGGAAACTACGTGGAGCAGTACTTC. This translates into CAWRGGNYVEQYF.

CDR3 sequence reads: CASSLSSGDTEAFF. The DNA of the CDR3 is TGTGCCAGCAGCCTGTCCTCAGGGGATACTGAAGCTTTCTTT. This chain links TRBV7-2 with TRBJ1-1; the D gene is possibly TRBD1 (6 bases). CDR1 is SGHTA, CDR2 FQGNSA, per germline. Deletions cut 5 bases from V and 5 bases from J, with 15 bases between. The CDR3 contains 14 residues.

This CDR3 is CASSPFTAGDSYEQYF. CDR3 nucleotides: TGTGCCAGCTCACCATTTACCGCAGGGGATTCCTACGAGCAGTACTTC. The chain links TRBV18 to TRBJ2-7; D is perhaps TRBD1 (6 bases). Trimming removed 2 bases from V and 1 base from J, with 15 bases in between. The CDR3 is 16 residues long. Germline CDR1 and CDR2: KGHSH and LQKENI.